This TCR beta chain was found in a study of PD-1 blockade in classical Hodgkin lymphoma. Whole-study findings and limits: What caused the repertoire differences, perhaps disease activity or prior therapy, remains undefined. Among the patients, those starting nivolumab under 1 year after ASCT were excluded. Partial responders and progressors had significantly lower baseline TCR diversity.

Concerning this clone itself: Its antigen is as yet unknown.

This CDR3 spans 17 amino acids. V gave up 0 bases and J gave up 10 bases; unmatched junction bases: 13. Germline V gene sequence: CDR1 SGHVS, CDR2 FNYEAQ. Every patient relapsed after autologous stem cell transplantation, and brentuximab vedotin exposure varied. Isolation of CD8+ T cells from thawed PBMCs used magnetic negative selection. Complete response, partial response or progressive disease constituted the best response categories observed. Method: immunoSEQ multiplex PCR; TCRdb's copy keeps in-frame clones and lacks some. The data hold some 5,500 clones, with roughly 53% observed a single time.

This chain links TRBV7-6 with TRBJ2-1, with 9 bases aligning to TRBD2. This clonotype originated in a human donor with classical Hodgkin lymphoma. Specimen: CD8+ T cells from blood, collected at baseline. CDR3 region: CASSLARASGMIGEQFF. The CDR3 nucleotides read TGTGCCAGCAGCTTAGCGAGGGCTAGCGGGATGATTGGGGAGCAGTTCTTC. Based on the CDR3 plus reference TRBV7-6 and TRBJ2-1, the full variable domain is GAGVSQSPRYKVTKRGQDVALRCDPISGHVSLYWYRQALGQGPEFLTYFNYEAQQDKSGLPNDRFSAERPEGSISTLTIQRTEQRDSAMYRCASSLARASGMIGEQFFGPGTRLTVL.